This T cell receptor (beta chain) was captured by sequencing in a study of T cell changes during pregnancy in multiple sclerosis (dated by TCRdb to about 2019). About the full investigation: In women with multiple sclerosis, the researchers looked at how the T cell repertoire shifted as pregnancy progressed.

Receptor amplification or capture employed the immunoSEQ multiplex PCR assay. TCRdb holds this immuneACCESS table with in-frame rearrangements only. Some clones are missing; in checked studies, unresolved V genes explain under half, and the rest has no known cause. Recorded for this sample are tens of thousands of clones; around nine tenths of them occurred a single time. Approximately 10% of the sample rests with the top ten. On this clone itself: The target of this receptor is not known. No quality values exist for individual bases; no much larger clone is one base distant.

CDR1 and CDR2 are drawn from the germline V gene: MRHNA, SNTAGT. The CDR3 numbers 13 residues from cysteine through phenylalanine. Of the read, only the CDR3 DNA is kept; its 39 bases are in frame from base 1. Germline trimming amounts to 4 bases on V and 5 bases on J, with 4 as the count of junction bases outside the gene matches. The rearrangement combines TRBV6-4 with TRBJ2-5, and 7 bases in between align with TRBD1. The receptor's source is a female donor with multiple sclerosis, enrolled in a pregnancy study. Here the sequenced sample was CD8+ T cells from peripheral blood mononuclear cells, taken in the third trimester of pregnancy. The DNA reads TGTGCCAGCAGTGGCCGGACAGGCGAGACCCAGTACTTC. Translated, it reads CASSGRTGETQYF.